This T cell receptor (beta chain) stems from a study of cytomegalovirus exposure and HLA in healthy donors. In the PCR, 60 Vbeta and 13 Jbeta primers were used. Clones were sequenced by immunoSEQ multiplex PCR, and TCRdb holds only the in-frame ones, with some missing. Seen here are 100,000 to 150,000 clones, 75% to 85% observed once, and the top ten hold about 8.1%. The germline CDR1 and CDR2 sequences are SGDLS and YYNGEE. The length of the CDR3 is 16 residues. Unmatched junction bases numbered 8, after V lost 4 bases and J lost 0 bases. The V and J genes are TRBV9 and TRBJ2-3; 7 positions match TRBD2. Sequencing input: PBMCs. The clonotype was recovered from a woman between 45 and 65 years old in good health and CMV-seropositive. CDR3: CASSPHGAGSTDTQYF. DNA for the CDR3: TGTGCCAGCAGCCCCCACGGAGCGGGGAGCACAGATACGCAGTATTTT.